A few counts support the clone carrying this TCR beta chain. Its antigen is not known. A second PCR of roughly 7 to 11 cycles used a sample-barcoded 5' primer and a J-beta primer mix. Each single sample gave us at least 3 million CDR3-containing paired-end reads. MiXCR was run by TCRdb on the 5' RACE reads, yielding one entry per CDR3 protein. Here the sample spans more than 700,000 distinct CDR3 sequences, around half being singletons. This sample was taken from a study of blood T cells in healthy people across ages. Study context: The template switching approach captured approximately one barcoded beta molecule for every two T cells.

Total RNA, at least 5 micrograms per sample, was extracted from PBMCs. General observations from the study: The study found TCR beta diversity correlated strongly with naive T cell percentage.

CDR1 and CDR2 (germline): SGHNT, YYREEE (reference sequence). The CDR3 has 14 residues. V was pared by 3 bases and J by 1 base, with 3 bases of the junction left unmatched. The TCR comes from a man older than 75 in good health. The gene calls are TRBV5-4 and TRBJ2-5; TRBD1 matches at 7 bases. Sequences were obtained from blood. CDR3 DNA: TGTGCCAGCAGCTGGGGACAGATCCAAGAGACCCAGTACTTC. This gives the protein CASSWGQIQETQYF.